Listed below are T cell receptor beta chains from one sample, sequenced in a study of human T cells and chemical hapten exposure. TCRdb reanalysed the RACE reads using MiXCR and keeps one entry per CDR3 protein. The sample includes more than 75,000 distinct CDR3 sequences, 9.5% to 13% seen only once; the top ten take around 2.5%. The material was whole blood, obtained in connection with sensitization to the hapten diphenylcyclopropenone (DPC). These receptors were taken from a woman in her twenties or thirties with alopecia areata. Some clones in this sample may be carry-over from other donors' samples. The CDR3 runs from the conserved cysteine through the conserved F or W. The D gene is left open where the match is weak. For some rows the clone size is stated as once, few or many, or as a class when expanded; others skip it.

TGCGCCAGCAGCCAAGATTTGGGCAGGAGCTCTGGGGCCAACGTCCTGACTTTC CASSQDLGRSSGANVLTF TRBV4-3 NA TRBJ2-6 18 many
TGTGCCAGCAGCCAAGAGGGGGACACCCCACTGTTTTTT CASSQEGDTPLFF TRBV4-2 NA TRBJ1-4 13 few
TGTGCCAGCAGCTTAGGTGACGGGACATTAGCGAACACTGAAGCTTTCTTT CASSLGDGTLANTEAFF TRBV7-2 NA TRBJ1-1 17 NA
TGCAGCGTGGGTAGGGAGACCCAGTACTTC CSVGRETQYF TRBV29-1 NA TRBJ2-5 10 NA
TGCAGCGGAGGCAGGGACAATGAGCAGTTCTTC CSGGRDNEQFF TRBV29-1 NA TRBJ2-1 11 NA
TGTGCCAGCAGCATGAGACAGGGGGGAGCCTACGAGCAGTACTTC CASSMRQGGAYEQYF TRBV7-9 TRBD1 TRBJ2-7 15 few
TGTGCCTGGAGTGTACAGACCGAGGGGGAGCTGTTTTTT CAWSVQTEGELFF TRBV30 NA TRBJ2-2 13 many
TGCAGTGCTTGCTTCAAGCGGGACGGTTGGTACAATGAGCAGTTCTTC CSACFKRDGWYNEQFF TRBV20-1 TRBD2 TRBJ2-1 16 many
TGCAGCGTTGAAAGGGGCGCGGTGGAGACCCAGTACTTC CSVERGAVETQYF TRBV29-1 NA TRBJ2-5 13 NA
TGTGCCAGCAGTAATACAGTAAACCAAGAGACCCAGTACTTC CASSNTVNQETQYF TRBV28 NA TRBJ2-5 14 NA
TGCAGCGTTCGGACAAGCTCCTACAATGAGCAGTTCTTC CSVRTSSYNEQFF TRBV29-1 NA TRBJ2-1 13 NA
TGCGCCAGCAGCTTCCAGGGGGCGAACACCGGGGAGCTGTTTTTT CASSFQGANTGELFF TRBV5-1 TRBD1 TRBJ2-2 15 few
TGTGCCAGCACGCTCCCGGGAGGACTGGAGGAGACCCAGTACTTC CASTLPGGLEETQYF TRBV25-1 TRBD2 TRBJ2-5 15 many
TGCAGTGCTAAAAATCCAAGGACTAGCATCGAGACCCAGTACTTC CSAKNPRTSIETQYF TRBV20-1 TRBD2 TRBJ2-5 15 few
TGTGCCAGCAGCCAGGGGACTCATTCACCCCTCCACTTT CASSQGTHSPLHF TRBV3-1 NA TRBJ1-6 13 many
TGTGCCAGCTTGGACTTTATGGCGGGGAATGAGCAGTTCTTC CASLDFMAGNEQFF TRBV2 NA TRBJ2-1 14 NA
TGTGCCAGCAGCAAAAAAGGGGGCGAAAACATTCAGTACTTC CASSKKGGENIQYF TRBV21-1 NA TRBJ2-4 14 many